This TCR beta chain was captured by sequencing in a study of post-analysis software for immune sequencing data. Findings and limits, study-wide: Controls' normalized Chao1 diversity significantly exceeded that of multiple sclerosis patients.

This clonotype appeared a few times. The antigen is unknown. cDNA libraries for TCR beta contained unique molecular identifiers. It was from about 0.94 to 9.7 million T cells that about 540,000 cDNA molecules came. TCRdb independently ran MiXCR on the PCR reads; one entry per CDR3 protein. The sample lists 600,000 to 700,000 distinct CDR3 sequences; approximately 60% were seen once. The sequencing input was blood. The receptor was isolated from a girl between 2 and 10 years old with multiple sclerosis.

CDR3 region: CASSLSSLWTSGTYEQYF. The CDR3 region has the DNA TGTGCCAGCAGTTTATCCTCCCTATGGACTAGCGGGACCTACGAGCAGTACTTC. This sequence joins TRBV27 and TRBJ2-7, with 12 nucleotides matching TRBD2. The V segment lost 0 bases and the J segment 2 bases; nucleotides outside the gene matches: 8. CDR1 MNHEY and CDR2 SMNVEV come from the germline V gene (reference sequence). The CDR3 consists of 18 residues.